The 3 T cell receptor beta chains presented below share a single source sample, sequenced in a study of OX40 agonist ivuxolimab in advanced cancers. Clones were sequenced by immunoSEQ multiplex PCR, and TCRdb holds only the in-frame ones, with some missing. In the table there are about 40,000 clones, around nine tenths of which are singletons. The sequencing here drew on CD4+ or CD8+ T cells sorted from blood, taken in a trial of the OX40 agonist ivuxolimab. These receptors originate from an adult with an advanced solid tumor such as melanoma, head and neck, liver or kidney cancer.

This chain joins TRBV4-1 and TRBJ2-1; 7 bases fit TRBD2. The CDR3 has 17 residues. Germline V gene sequence: CDR1 MGHRA, CDR2 YSYEKL. The V gene end was trimmed by 4 bases and the J gene end by 0 bases; junction bases not matched to a gene: 9. Here the CDR3 reads CASSRSTSRSSYNEQFF. The CDR3 DNA is TGCGCCAGCAGCCGATCGACTAGCAGAAGCTCCTACAATGAGCAGTTCTTC.

The chain combines TRBV7-6 with TRBJ2-3; D might be TRBD1 or TRBD2, each matching 7 bases. The ends were cut back, 5 bases at V and 3 bases at J, with 15 bases in the middle. This CDR3 region has 15 residues. CDR1 is SGHVS and CDR2 is FNYEAQ in the germline V gene. CDR3: CASSVNRGGTDTQYF. The CDR3 region has the DNA TGTGCCAGCAGCGTAAACAGGGGAGGGACAGATACGCAGTATTTT.

Sample share makes this clone large. This rearrangement joins TRBV27 to TRBJ2-5, with D tentatively TRBD1 or TRBD2 (5 bases each). This CDR3 is 14 amino acids long. The ends were cut back, 6 bases at V and 5 bases at J, with 16 bases in the middle. The germline V gene encodes CDR1 MNHEY and CDR2 SMNVEV (reference sequence). CDR3 region: CASSEGHAEETQYF. DNA for the CDR3: TGTGCCAGCAGCGAGGGGCATGCGGAGGAGACCCAGTACTTC.